What follows are 23 T cell receptor beta chains derived from one specimen sequenced in a study of blood T cell repertoires in COVID-19. Some clones are missing from TCRdb's copy, which holds only in-frame ones; the method was immunoSEQ multiplex PCR. The sample shows tens of thousands of clones, approximately 80% of them seen only once. Input material: peripheral blood. The receptors here all came from a man in his sixties or seventies with acute or convalescent COVID-19.

This rearrangement joins TRBV30 to TRBJ2-1; 11 nucleotides align to TRBD2. The CDR3 loop spans 15 amino acids. The V gene's germline CDR1 is GTSNPN and CDR2 SVGIG (reference sequence). With V trimmed by 4 bases and J by 4 bases, 6 bases remained unmatched. The CDR3 region has the DNA TGTGCCTGGACTACCGGGACTAGCGGTTACAATGAGCAGTTCTTC. It specifies CAWTTGTSGYNEQFF.

J is TRBJ2-1 and V is TRBV7-9, with D perhaps TRBD1 (7 bases). This CDR3 region has 14 residues. Germline CDR1 reads SEHNR; CDR2 reads FQNEAQ (reference sequence). V was shortened by 7 bases and J by 3 bases, with 13 bases between the two germline ends. The CDR3 DNA reads as TGTGCCAGCACCACGGGGGACAGCTACAATGAGCAGTTCTTC. It translates to CASTTGDSYNEQFF.

In nucleotides, the CDR3 is TGCAGTAACGACAGGGACATCAACGAGCAGTACTTC. Translated: CSNDRDINEQYF. The chain has TRBV29-1 and TRBJ2-7; TRBD1 aligns across 7 bases. The CDR3 is 12 amino acids. Germline V gene data show CDR1 as SQVTM and CDR2 as ANQGSEA.

The chain carries TRBV5-1 and TRBJ2-1; 11 nucleotides match TRBD2. CDR1 and CDR2 from the germline V gene are SGHRS and YFSETQ. J lost 8 bases, V lost 0 bases, and 4 bases had no gene match. The CDR3 runs 15 residues. This CDR3 is CASSLVAGGPDEQFF. CDR3 nucleotides: TGCGCCAGCAGCTTGGTAGCGGGAGGGCCCGATGAGCAGTTCTTC.

This rearrangement joins TRBV5-1 to TRBJ1-6, with D maybe TRBD1 (6 bases). The CDR3 sequence is 15 residues long. Germline CDR1 is SGHRS and CDR2 is YFSETQ. V was trimmed by 0 bases and J by 7 bases, leaving 11 bases between them. The CDR3 DNA is TGCGCCAGCAGCTTGGGGACAGATAAGAATTCACCCCTCCACTTT. It yields the protein CASSLGTDKNSPLHF.

The rearrangement uses TRBV6-5 and TRBJ2-2, with D hard to call. The V gene lost 4 bases and the J gene lost 4 bases, with 10 bases spanning the gap. Germline assignment: CDR1 MNHEY and CDR2 SVGAGI. The CDR3 runs 14 residues. CDR3 region: CASSSDIFTGELFF. The CDR3 DNA is TGTGCCAGCAGTTCCGACATCTTCACCGGGGAGCTGTTTTTT.

This clone appeared a few times. For the CDR3, the DNA is TGTGCCAGCAGTGAACAGGTTTACTATGGCTACACCTTC. It encodes CASSEQVYYGYTF. V is TRBV6-1 and J is TRBJ1-2; D gene ambiguous. Trimming took 2 bases from V and 3 from J, leaving 7 bases between them. The CDR3 sequence is 13 residues long. CDR1 is MNHNS, CDR2 SASEGT, per germline.

The chain uses TRBV10-3 and TRBJ2-7; unclear D gene. Trimming shortened V by 0 bases and J by 2 bases, and 8 bases separated the two germline ends. From germline, CDR1 is ENHRY and CDR2 SYGVKD. This CDR3 contains 14 residues. CDR3 region: CAISESGGTYEQYF. In DNA, the CDR3 is TGTGCCATCAGTGAGTCCGGCGGAACCTACGAGCAGTACTTC.

The genes are TRBV28 and TRBJ1-3; 10 bases are a match to TRBD1. Trimming cost V 4 bases and J 3 bases; bases outside gene matches: 9. This CDR3 is built from 17 residues. Germline assignment: CDR1 MDHEN and CDR2 SYDVKM. The CDR3: CASSSTTGGTFGNTIYF. The CDR3 bases are TGTGCCAGCAGTTCCACGACAGGGGGCACCTTTGGAAACACCATATATTTT. The whole variable domain, remainder taken from reference TRBV28 and TRBJ1-3, is DVKVTQSSRYLVKRTGEKVFLECVQDMDHENMFWYRQDPGLGLRLIYFSYDVKMKEKGDIPEGYSVSREKKERFSLILESASTNQTSMYLCASSSTTGGTFGNTIYFGEGSWLTVV.

J is TRBJ1-5 and V is TRBV5-8; D uncertain. Trimming removed 3 bases from V and 2 bases from J, with 9 bases in between. The CDR3 has 14 amino acids. CDR1 and CDR2 from the germline V gene are SGHTS and YDEGEE. CDR3 residues: CASSSEMGNQPQHF. CDR3 DNA sequence: TGTGCCAGCAGCTCTGAGATGGGCAATCAGCCCCAGCATTTT.

The chain has TRBV6-2 or TRBV6-3 and TRBJ2-7; D not certain. Trimming removed 4 bases from V and 0 bases from J, with 13 bases in between. The CDR3 totals 15 residues. Germline V lookup: CDR1 MNHEY, CDR2 SVGEGT. The CDR3 sequence: CASSFPPRDSYEQYF. The CDR3 coding sequence is TGTGCCAGCAGTTTCCCCCCACGAGACTCCTACGAGCAGTACTTC.

This rearrangement joins TRBV14 to TRBJ2-7; perhaps TRBD2 as D (5 bases). Trimming left V 0 bases short and J 7 bases short, with 13 bases between. Germline CDR1 reads SGHDN; CDR2 reads FVKESK. CDR3 length: 14 amino acids. The CDR3 sequence: CASSQEGSRGEQYF. As DNA, the CDR3 is TGTGCCAGCAGCCAAGAGGGGTCCCGGGGAGAGCAGTACTTC.

The chain joins TRBV7-2 to TRBJ1-4, with D maybe TRBD1 (6 bases). The germline V gene has CDR1 SGHTA and CDR2 FQGNSA. The CDR3 covers 17 residues. Trimming took off 5 bases at V and 7 bases at J, with 23 bases between the two ends. The CDR3 sequence is CASSQYRETGILEKLFF. DNA of the CDR3: TGTGCCAGCAGCCAATACAGGGAAACGGGGATCCTTGAAAAACTGTTTTTT. Full variable domain (rest looked up from reference TRBV7-2 and TRBJ1-4): GAGVSQSPSNKVTEKGKDVELRCDPISGHTALYWYRQSLGQGLEFLIYFQGNSAPDKSGLPSDRFSAERTGGSVSTLTIQRTQQEDSAVYLCASSQYRETGILEKLFFGSGTQLSVL.

This chain uses TRBV6-2 or TRBV6-3 with TRBJ1-2, with 8 bases matching TRBD1. The CDR3 is 15 amino acids. V dropped 2 bases and J dropped 4; count of bases not matched to a gene: 6. CDR1 is MNHEY, CDR2 SVGEGT, per germline. In nucleotides, the CDR3 is TGTGCCAGCAGTTACAGTCTTACAGGGGGCTATGGCTACACCTTC. The encoded protein is CASSYSLTGGYGYTF.

The gene calls are TRBV30 and TRBJ2-1, with 7 bases that match TRBD2. V lost 2 bases, J lost 5 bases, and 3 bases stayed unmatched. The CDR3 extends over 13 amino acids. CDR1 and CDR2 from the germline V gene are GTSNPN and SVGIG (reference sequence). CDR3 amino acids: CAWSKGTNNEQFF. In DNA form, the CDR3 reads TGTGCCTGGAGTAAGGGGACTAACAATGAGCAGTTCTTC.

By frequency in the sample, this clone is medium-sized. The chain couples TRBV7-2 to TRBJ1-1; 8 nucleotides align to TRBD1. The germline CDR1 and CDR2 sequences are SGHTA and FQGNSA. This CDR3 is 15 amino acids long. With 0 bases clipped from V and 4 bases from J, the junction kept 4 bases outside the gene matches. The CDR3 DNA reads as TGTGCCAGCAGCTTAGCGCCACAGGGGGTCACTGAAGCTTTCTTT. This encodes CASSLAPQGVTEAFF.

V usage is TRBV19 and J usage is TRBJ2-7; 9 nucleotides align to TRBD1. With V trimmed by 8 bases and J by 5 bases, 13 bases remained unmatched. The CDR3 covers 15 residues. CDR1 and CDR2 from the germline V gene are LNHDA and SQIVND (reference sequence). This CDR3 reads CASGPTGTGINEQYF. Here the CDR3 DNA reads TGTGCCAGTGGACCTACCGGGACAGGGATTAACGAGCAGTACTTC. The variable domain in full, with the rest retrieved from reference TRBV19 and TRBJ2-7, is DGGITQSPKYLFRKEGQNVTLSCEQNLNHDAMYWYRQDPGQGLRLIYYSQIVNDFQKGDIAEGYSVSREKKESFPLTVTSAQKNPTAFYLCASGPTGTGINEQYFGPGTRLTVT.

CDR3 DNA sequence: TGTGCCAGCAGCGCCCGAACTAGCGGGGCGAACACCGGGGAGCTGTTTTTT. It codes for CASSARTSGANTGELFF. The genes are TRBV7-8 and TRBJ2-2, with TRBD2 matching over 10 bases. The germline CDR1 and CDR2 sequences are SGHVS and FQNEAQ. V gave up 5 bases and J gave up 0 bases; unmatched junction bases: 6. The CDR3 contains 17 residues.

CDR3 nucleotides: TGTGCCAGCAGTTTAGGCCGAGCCAAAAACATTCAGTACTTC. This encodes CASSLGRAKNIQYF. V is TRBV28 and J is TRBJ2-4; D unclear. Germline V gives CDR1 MDHEN, CDR2 SYDVKM. This CDR3 contains 14 residues. V was shortened by 2 bases and J by 0 bases, with 5 bases between the two germline ends.

The chain joins TRBV7-9 to TRBJ2-5; 8 nucleotides line up with TRBD1. Germline V gene lookup returns CDR1 SEHNR and CDR2 FQNEAQ (reference sequence). The V and J ends lost 5 bases and 4 bases, in that order; junction bases with no gene match: 9. The CDR3 contains 15 residues. The CDR3 spells CASSPRTGTPETQYF. CDR3 DNA sequence: TGTGCCAGCAGCCCGCGGACAGGGACCCCAGAGACCCAGTACTTC.

This clone was counted once. The V gene is TRBV2, the J gene TRBJ1-4, with 8 bases aligning to TRBD1. The CDR3 loop spans 15 amino acids. The J segment lost 4 bases and the V segment lost 6 bases, leaving 7 bases of the junction unmatched. CDR1 is SNHLY, CDR2 FYNNEI, per germline. CDR3 loop: CASSARTGYNEKLFF. The CDR3 DNA reads TGTGCCAGCAGCGCCCGGACAGGGTATAATGAAAAACTGTTTTTT.

CDR3 amino acids: CASGSYTEAFF. In DNA form, the CDR3 reads TGTGCTAGTGGTTCGTACACTGAAGCTTTCTTT. The chain carries TRBV12-5 and TRBJ1-1; D gene uncertain. V lost 4 bases and J lost 3, with 3 bases in between. The CDR3 is 11 residues long. CDR1 is LGHNT, CDR2 FRNRAP, per germline.

A few counts support this clone. The chain is built from TRBV6-6 and TRBJ1-1; perhaps TRBD1 as D (6 bases). Per germline, CDR1 MNHNY and CDR2 SVGAGI (reference sequence). The CDR3 totals 13 residues. Trimming took off 6 bases at V and 3 bases at J, with 11 bases between the two ends. The CDR3 spells CASSSQGDTEAFF. The CDR3 nucleotides read TGTGCCAGCAGCTCACAGGGAGACACTGAAGCTTTCTTT.